This T cell receptor beta chain is drawn from a study of blood T cell repertoires in COVID-19. Study details: Samples taken during acute and convalescent COVID-19 were collected in the United States, Italy and Spain. From T cells, B-cell-depleted T cells, or PBMCs came the material, which was cDNA or gDNA.

The germline V gene has CDR1 SGHAT and CDR2 FQNNGV. V lost 1 base and J 1 base, leaving 10 bases between the germline ends. CDR3 size: 16 residues. How the authors handled the data: By means of reference gene primer amplification, nucleated cell counts were estimated. TCRdb's table, derived via immunoSEQ multiplex PCR, lists solely in-frame clones and lacks some. Clonal size and the V and J genes are those of that table, whereas D and trimming came from the DNA. This sample has approximately 110,000 clones, with around four fifths found just once. Material for sequencing was peripheral blood. This TCR came from an older woman with acute or convalescent COVID-19. This rearrangement joins TRBV11-2 to TRBJ2-2, with D maybe TRBD2 (5 bases). This CDR3 is CASSLGSRGNTGELFF. The CDR3 DNA sequence: TGTGCCAGCAGCTTAGGGTCCCGGGGGAACACCGGGGAGCTGTTTTTT.